Following are 24 T cell receptor beta chains from one sample sequenced in a study of cytomegalovirus exposure and HLA in healthy donors. PCR was performed using 60 Vbeta and 13 Jbeta primers. Libraries were prepared by immunoSEQ multiplex PCR; TCRdb keeps only in-frame clonotypes and omits some of them. This sample has some 220,000 clones, with roughly 85% found just once. The sample consisted of PBMCs. These receptors all come from a girl aged 2-10 years in good health and CMV-seronegative.

The chain recombines TRBV5-1 with TRBJ2-1; 8 nucleotides match TRBD2. The germline CDR1 and CDR2 sequences are SGHRS and YFSETQ. The V gene end was trimmed by 1 base and the J gene end by 0 bases; junction bases not matched to a gene: 9. This CDR3 contains 18 residues. This CDR3 is CASSLSLAGVSSYNEQFF. The CDR3 region has the DNA TGCGCCAGCAGCTTGAGCCTAGCGGGCGTGAGCTCCTACAATGAGCAGTTCTTC. The variable domain in full, with the rest retrieved from reference TRBV5-1 and TRBJ2-1, is KAGVTQTPRYLIKTRGQQVTLSCSPISGHRSVSWYQQTPGQGLQFLFEYFSETQRNKGNFPGRFSGRQFSNSRSEMNVSTLELGDSALYLCASSLSLAGVSSYNEQFFGPGTRLTVL.

The chain recombines TRBV20-1 with TRBJ2-5, with a tentative D call TRBD1 (5 bases). The CDR3 has 11 residues. Germline V lookup: CDR1 DFQATT, CDR2 SNEGSKA (reference sequence). With 2 bases removed from V and 4 bases from J, the gap between germline ends came to 5 bases. The CDR3 protein is CSARTGETQYF. In nucleotides, the CDR3 is TGCAGTGCTAGAACAGGAGAGACCCAGTACTTC.

The chain employs TRBV5-1 and TRBJ2-2; 7 bases are a match to TRBD1. Germline loops: CDR1 SGHRS, CDR2 YFSETQ. The junction had 9 bases not matched to a gene; V was cut back by 6 bases and J by 7 bases. There are 14 residues in the CDR3. CDR3 DNA: TGCGCCAGCATTGAGACAGGGAGTGGCGGGGAGCTGTTTTTT. Encoded protein: CASIETGSGGELFF.

This sequence joins TRBV30 and TRBJ1-5; D not resolved. The CDR3 runs to 13 residues. Trimming removed 0 bases from V and 7 bases from J, with 10 bases in between. In germline, CDR1 is GTSNPN, CDR2 SVGIG (reference sequence). The DNA of the CDR3 is TGTGCCTGGAGTGTACGAGTAAGCCAGCCCCAGCATTTT. Its translation is CAWSVRVSQPQHF.

The V gene is TRBV7-9, the J gene TRBJ2-7; possibly TRBD1 for D (6 bases). This CDR3 has 13 residues. V lost 3 bases, J lost 2 bases, and 8 bases lay in between. Germline-derived CDR1 and CDR2 are SEHNR and FQNEAQ (reference sequence). CDR3 DNA sequence: TGTGCCAGCAGCTTCGACAGGACCTACGAGCAGTACTTC. Its protein product is CASSFDRTYEQYF.

V is TRBV2 and J is TRBJ2-7; D gene uncertain. Looked up from germline, CDR1 is SNHLY and CDR2 is FYNNEI. Trimming shortened V by 7 bases and J by 2 bases, and 9 bases separated the two germline ends. This CDR3 is built from 12 residues. The chain's CDR3 is CASTYATYEQYF. DNA for the CDR3: TGTGCCAGCACCTACGCAACCTACGAGCAGTACTTC.

In its sample, this clone was seen a few times. V gene TRBV5-1 combines with J gene TRBJ2-7, with 10 bases that match TRBD2. Germline V CDR1 and CDR2: SGHRS, YFSETQ. The CDR3 extends over 14 amino acids. V was clipped by 0 bases and J by 3 bases; unmatched bases: 0. CDR3 sequence reads: CASSLERGGYEQYF. The CDR3, as DNA: TGCGCCAGCAGCTTGGAGCGGGGGGGCTACGAGCAGTACTTC.

This clone appeared a single time. The chain combines TRBV6-6 with TRBJ2-7; 9 bases are a match to TRBD1. This CDR3 comprises 14 residues. The V and J ends lost 1 base and 7 bases, in that order; junction bases with no gene match: 5. Germline CDR1 and CDR2: MNHNY and SVGAGI (reference sequence). CDR3 region: CASSYFRQGEEQYF. The DNA of the CDR3 is TGTGCCAGCAGTTACTTCAGACAGGGGGAAGAGCAGTACTTC.

V and J are TRBV27 and TRBJ1-1; 9 nucleotides agree with TRBD1. The CDR3 has 15 residues. V shed 8 bases and J 7 bases; nucleotides not matched to a gene: 14. Looked up from germline, CDR1 is MNHEY and CDR2 is SMNVEV (reference sequence). In DNA form, the CDR3 reads TGTGCCAGCGTCTCGGGGACAGGGAGTTTCGGTGAAGCTTTCTTT. Its translation: CASVSGTGSFGEAFF.

With regard to this clone: A read error may produce the germline difference seen at one junction end. The chain couples TRBV5-1 to TRBJ2-3; D possibly corresponds to TRBD1 (5 bases). CDR3 length: 15 residues. The V gene's germline CDR1 is SGHRS and CDR2 YFSETQ. The CDR3: CASNLQGMGTDTQYF. CDR3 nucleotides: TGCGCCAGCAACTTGCAGGGCATGGGCACAGATACGCAGTATTTT.

The chain couples TRBV9 to TRBJ1-4; possible D gene TRBD1, 6 bases. The V end lost 4 bases, the J end lost 0 bases, and 13 bases lay between the germline ends. The CDR3 is 16 amino acids. Germline V gene lookup returns CDR1 SGDLS and CDR2 YYNGEE. In DNA form, the CDR3 reads TGTGCCAGCAGCAGAAGAGCAGGGGCAACTAATGAAAAACTGTTTTTT. Residues: CASSRRAGATNEKLFF.

The rearrangement uses TRBV27 and TRBJ2-7; 8 nucleotides agree with TRBD2. V lost 6 bases and J lost 2; bases outside the gene matches: 3. CDR1 and CDR2 (germline): MNHEY, SMNVEV (reference sequence). CDR3 length equals 13 residues. CDR3 nucleotide sequence: TGTGCCAGCAGCCAGACTAGCGCCTACGAGCAGTACTTC. Its protein is CASSQTSAYEQYF.

The chain links TRBV5-1 to TRBJ2-5; 8 bases map to TRBD1. With the DNA end fitting TRBJ2-7 better, the J assignment may be wrong. CDR1 is SGHRS, CDR2 YFSETQ, per germline. The CDR3 runs to 14 residues. CDR3: CASSLEDRAYEQYF. The DNA of the CDR3 is TGCGCCAGCAGCTTGGAGGACAGGGCCTACGAGCAGTACTTC.

This rearrangement joins TRBV5-3 to TRBJ2-5; D gene uncertain. TRBV5-3 is an open reading frame, and its role is uncertain. V lost 0 bases to trimming and J lost 1 base, with 7 bases between them. The CDR3 consists of 14 residues. CDR3 region: CARSLALFQETQYF. CDR3 nucleotides: TGTGCCAGAAGCTTGGCACTATTCCAAGAGACCCAGTACTTC.

This clone was observed a handful of times. The chain couples TRBV5-1 to TRBJ1-1; 8 positions match TRBD1. Trimming took 3 bases from V and 5 from J; bases not matched to a gene: 6. CDR3 length equals 14 residues. Germline-derived CDR1 and CDR2 are SGHRS and YFSETQ. This chain's CDR3 is CASSSQGELTEAFF. CDR3 bases: TGCGCCAGCAGCTCACAGGGGGAGTTGACTGAAGCTTTCTTT.

The rearrangement uses TRBV30 and TRBJ2-7; TRBD1 is a possible D gene (6 bases). The CDR3 length is 15 residues. V lost 3 bases and J 4 bases, leaving 19 bases between the germline ends. Per the germline V gene, CDR1 is GTSNPN and CDR2 is SVGIG (reference sequence). The CDR3 here is CAWRGVYRDHYEQYF. The CDR3 nucleotides are TGTGCCTGGAGGGGGGTGTACAGGGATCATTACGAGCAGTACTTC.

The chain recombines TRBV4-2 with TRBJ2-1; the match to TRBD2 covers 8 bases. This CDR3 contains 17 residues. CDR1 and CDR2 from the germline V gene are LGHNA and YNFKEQ. Trimming at V came to 0 bases and at J to 3 bases, leaving 7 bases not matched to a gene. CDR3 region: CASSQDSRGGSYNEQFF. Written as DNA, the CDR3 is TGTGCCAGCAGCCAAGATTCGCGCGGGGGGAGCTACAATGAGCAGTTCTTC.

The gene calls are TRBV2 and TRBJ1-6, with D unresolved. The CDR3 spans 14 residues. V was clipped by 4 bases and J by 7 bases, with 11 bases between them. Germline V gene sequence: CDR1 SNHLY, CDR2 FYNNEI. The CDR3 DNA reads TGTGCCAGCAGTGTAGAGGAGAGGAATTCACCCCTCCACTTT. Protein: CASSVEERNSPLHF.

The chain uses TRBV19 and TRBJ1-2, with D unresolved. This CDR3 region has 16 residues. Germline CDR1 is LNHDA and CDR2 is SQIVND (reference sequence). Deletions cut 4 bases from V and 2 bases from J, with 17 bases between. The chain's CDR3 is CASSTLVRRENYGYTF. CDR3 nucleotide sequence: TGTGCCAGTAGTACCCTTGTACGGAGGGAAAACTATGGCTACACCTTC.

The chain recombines TRBV4-1 with TRBJ2-1; 10 bases align to TRBD2. CDR1 is MGHRA and CDR2 is YSYEKL in the germline V gene. CDR3 size: 16 residues. With 5 bases clipped from V and 6 bases from J, the junction kept 10 bases outside the gene matches. The CDR3 region has the DNA TGCGCCAGCAGCGAAACAGCGGGGGGGCGGCTCAATGAGCAGTTCTTC. It is translated as CASSETAGGRLNEQFF.

V usage is TRBV30 and J usage is TRBJ1-5, with TRBD1 as a possible D gene (5 bases). The V gene lost 2 bases and the J gene lost 3 bases, with 8 bases spanning the gap. The CDR3 contains 13 residues. The germline V gene has CDR1 GTSNPN and CDR2 SVGIG (reference sequence). CDR3 DNA sequence: TGTGCCTGGAGTACAGGCCCCAATCAGCCCCAGCATTTT. Amino acid sequence: CAWSTGPNQPQHF.

V gene TRBV7-7 combines with J gene TRBJ2-1, with 7 bases fitting TRBD1. V lost 1 base, J lost 0 bases, and 0 bases stayed unmatched. CDR3 length equals 15 residues. CDR1 is SSHAT and CDR2 is FNYEAQ in the germline V gene (reference sequence). The DNA for the CDR3 is TGTGCCAGCAGCTTAGGGACAGGCTCCTACAATGAGCAGTTCTTC. It codes for CASSLGTGSYNEQFF.

The gene calls are TRBV11-3 and TRBJ2-7; D might be TRBD1 (6 bases). Deletions cut 0 bases from V and 3 bases from J, with 6 bases between. Germline CDR1 and CDR2: SGHNT and YENEEA. The CDR3 spans 13 residues. CDR3 DNA: TGTGCCAGCAGCTTAGAAGGGGGCTACGAGCAGTACTTC. Its translation: CASSLEGGYEQYF.

In this sample, this clone turned up once. The chain joins TRBV6-1 to TRBJ1-4, with unresolved D. Germline-derived CDR1 and CDR2 are MNHNS and SASEGT. The ends were cut back, 7 bases at V and 0 bases at J, with 12 bases in the middle. The CDR3 loop spans 15 amino acids. CDR3 region: CASKEAYATNEKLFF. For the CDR3, the DNA is TGTGCCAGCAAGGAGGCCTATGCAACTAATGAAAAACTGTTTTTT.